This T cell receptor (beta chain) was recorded in a study of vaccination and CD4 T cells after COVID-19. Treatment meaning: approximately 10-day PBMC culture with coronavirus spike peptide pools or control peptides (ViraFEST assay). This clonotype was observed a handful of times. The antigen is unknown. Cultured CD4+ T-cell DNA underwent Oncomine TCR Beta short-read sequencing. MiXCR, applied by TCRdb to the PCR reads, yields one record per CDR3 protein. The sample lists roughly 17,000 distinct CDR3 sequences, almost 40% seen once, with more than 7.5% in the top ten. The sample was CD4+ T cells from blood, cultured in vitro. This clonotype was sampled from a human donor who had recovered from COVID-19.

In DNA form, the CDR3 reads TGTGCCAGCAGCTGGGACAGAACAAATTCACCCCTCCACTTT. Amino acids: CASSWDRTNSPLHF. V and J are TRBV5-4 and TRBJ1-6; 7 nucleotides align to TRBD1. The CDR3 loop spans 14 amino acids. With V trimmed by 3 bases and J by 7 bases, 4 bases remained unmatched. CDR1 is SGHNT, CDR2 YYREEE, per germline (reference sequence).